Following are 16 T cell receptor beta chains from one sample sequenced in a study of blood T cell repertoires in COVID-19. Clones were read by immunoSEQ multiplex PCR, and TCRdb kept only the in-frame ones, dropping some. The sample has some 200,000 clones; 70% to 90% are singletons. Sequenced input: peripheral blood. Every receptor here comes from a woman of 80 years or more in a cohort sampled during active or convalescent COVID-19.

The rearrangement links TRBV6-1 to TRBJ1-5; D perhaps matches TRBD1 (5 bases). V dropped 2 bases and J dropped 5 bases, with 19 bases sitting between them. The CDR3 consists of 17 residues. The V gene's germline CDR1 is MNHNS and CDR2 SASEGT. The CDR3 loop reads CASSEHGGPGADQPQHF. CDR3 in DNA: TGTGCCAGCAGTGAACATGGAGGGCCTGGGGCGGATCAGCCCCAGCATTTT.

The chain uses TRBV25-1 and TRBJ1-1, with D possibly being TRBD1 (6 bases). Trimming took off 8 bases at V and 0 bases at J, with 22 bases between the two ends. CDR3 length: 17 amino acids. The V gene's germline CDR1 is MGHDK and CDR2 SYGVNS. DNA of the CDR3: TGTGCCAGCTCCAAAGGGGCGGCGCAGGGGCTGAACACTGAAGCTTTCTTT. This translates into CASSKGAAQGLNTEAFF.

CDR3: CASRGQGVGELFF. The DNA of the CDR3 is TGTGCCAGCAGAGGACAGGGGGTCGGGGAGCTGTTTTTT. The chain recombines TRBV25-1 with TRBJ2-2; 10 nucleotides agree with TRBD1. CDR1 and CDR2 from the germline V gene are MGHDK and SYGVNS. This CDR3 region has 13 residues. The junction had 2 bases not matched to a gene; V was cut back by 6 bases and J by 7 bases.

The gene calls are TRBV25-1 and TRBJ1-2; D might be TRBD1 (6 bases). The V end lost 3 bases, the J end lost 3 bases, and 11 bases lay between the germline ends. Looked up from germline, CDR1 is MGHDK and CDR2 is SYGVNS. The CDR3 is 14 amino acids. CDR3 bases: TGTGCCAGCAGTGATCTAGCAGGGGACTATGGCTACACCTTC. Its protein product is CASSDLAGDYGYTF.

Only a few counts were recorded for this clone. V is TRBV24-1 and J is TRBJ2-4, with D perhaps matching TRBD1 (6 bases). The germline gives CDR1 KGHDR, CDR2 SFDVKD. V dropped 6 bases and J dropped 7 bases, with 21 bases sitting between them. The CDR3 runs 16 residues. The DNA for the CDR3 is TGTGCCACCAGTCCAGGTGGCAGGGGTAATTTTAACATTCAGTACTTC. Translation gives CATSPGGRGNFNIQYF.

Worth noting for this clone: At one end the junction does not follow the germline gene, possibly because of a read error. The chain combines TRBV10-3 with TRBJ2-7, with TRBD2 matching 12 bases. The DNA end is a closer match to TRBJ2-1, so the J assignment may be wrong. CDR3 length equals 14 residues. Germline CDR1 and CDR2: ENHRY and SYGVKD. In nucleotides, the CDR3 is TGTGCCTTCAGCTCGGGACTAGCGGGTCGGGAGCAGTTCTTC. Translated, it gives CAFSSGLAGREQFF.

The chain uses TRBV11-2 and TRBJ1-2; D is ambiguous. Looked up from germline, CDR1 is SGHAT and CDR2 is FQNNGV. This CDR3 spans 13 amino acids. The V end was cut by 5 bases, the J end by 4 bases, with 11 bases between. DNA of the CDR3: TGTGCCAGCAGCGCCCCGGGGTCCTATGGCTACACCTTC. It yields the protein CASSAPGSYGYTF.

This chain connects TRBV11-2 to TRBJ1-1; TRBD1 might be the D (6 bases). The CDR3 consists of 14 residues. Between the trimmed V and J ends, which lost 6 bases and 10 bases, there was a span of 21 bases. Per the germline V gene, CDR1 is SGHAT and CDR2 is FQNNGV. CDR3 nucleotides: TGTGCCAGCAGTCACCCCGACCACCGAGGGGGAGCTTTCTTT. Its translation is CASSHPDHRGGAFF.

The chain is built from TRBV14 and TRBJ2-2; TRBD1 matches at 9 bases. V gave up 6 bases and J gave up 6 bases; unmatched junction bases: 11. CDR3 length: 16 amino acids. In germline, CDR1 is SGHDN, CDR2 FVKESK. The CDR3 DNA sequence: TGTGCCAGCAGAAGGACCGGGACAGGGCCTTCCGGGGAGCTGTTTTTT. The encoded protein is CASRRTGTGPSGELFF.

CDR3: CASSFGRGEGYGYTF. The CDR3 DNA sequence: TGTGCCAGCAGCTTTGGCAGGGGCGAGGGGTATGGCTACACCTTC. The chain joins TRBV5-6 to TRBJ1-2; possible D gene TRBD1, 6 bases. The V and J ends lost 2 bases and 5 bases respectively, with 16 bases between them. CDR1 and CDR2 (germline): SGHDT, YYEEEE. The CDR3 runs to 15 residues.

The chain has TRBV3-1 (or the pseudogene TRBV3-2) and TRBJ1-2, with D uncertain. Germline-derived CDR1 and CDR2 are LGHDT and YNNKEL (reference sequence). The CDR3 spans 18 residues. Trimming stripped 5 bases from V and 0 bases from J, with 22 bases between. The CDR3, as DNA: TGTGCCAGCAGCGCAAACCGTCTGAGGAAACTAGCTAACTATGGCTACACCTTC. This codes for CASSANRLRKLANYGYTF.

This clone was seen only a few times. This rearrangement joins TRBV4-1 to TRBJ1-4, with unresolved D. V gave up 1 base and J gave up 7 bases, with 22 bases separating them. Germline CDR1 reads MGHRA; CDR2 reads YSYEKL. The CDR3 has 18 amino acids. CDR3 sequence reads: CASSQAPQRNLGSEKLFF. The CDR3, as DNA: TGCGCCAGCAGCCAAGCACCACAGAGAAACCTAGGGAGTGAAAAACTGTTTTTT.

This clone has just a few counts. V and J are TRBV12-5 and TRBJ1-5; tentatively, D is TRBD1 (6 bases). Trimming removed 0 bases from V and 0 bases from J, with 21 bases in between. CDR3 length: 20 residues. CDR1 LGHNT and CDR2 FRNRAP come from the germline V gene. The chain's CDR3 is CASGLVNPPPGAHSNQPQHF. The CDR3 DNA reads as TGTGCTAGTGGTTTGGTCAACCCCCCCCCAGGGGCGCATAGCAATCAGCCCCAGCATTTT.

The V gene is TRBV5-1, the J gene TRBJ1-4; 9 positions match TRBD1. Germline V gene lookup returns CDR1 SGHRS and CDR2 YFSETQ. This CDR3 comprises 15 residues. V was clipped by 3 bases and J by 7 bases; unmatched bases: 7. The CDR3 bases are TGCGCCAGCAGCTCCGGACAGGGGAGCCGTGAAAAACTGTTTTTT. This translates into CASSSGQGSREKLFF.

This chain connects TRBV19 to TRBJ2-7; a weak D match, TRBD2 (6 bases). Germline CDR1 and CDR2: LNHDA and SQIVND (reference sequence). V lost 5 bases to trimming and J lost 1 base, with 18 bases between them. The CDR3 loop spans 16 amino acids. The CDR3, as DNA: TGTGCCAGTAGTTTCAACGGGGGACGGGCATCCTACGAGCAGTACTTC. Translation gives CASSFNGGRASYEQYF.

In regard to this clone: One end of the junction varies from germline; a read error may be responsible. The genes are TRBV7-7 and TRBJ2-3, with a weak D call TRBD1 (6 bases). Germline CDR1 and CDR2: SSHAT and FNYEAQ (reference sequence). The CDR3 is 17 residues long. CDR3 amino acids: CASSSSGDMKFADTQYF. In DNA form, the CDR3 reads TGTGCTAGCAGCTCCTCCGGGGACATGAAATTTGCAGATACGCAGTATTTT.